This TCR beta chain was sequenced during a study of CD8 T cells in ankylosing spondylitis. This clonotype was detected ten times or more. From the 5' RACE reads, TCRdb called clonotypes with MiXCR, one entry per CDR3 protein. The table lists around 160,000 distinct CDR3 sequences, more than 9% of them singletons, with almost 30% in the top ten. Sequencing used blood, either unsorted or a sorted T cell fraction (not recorded which). This sequence originates from a male donor with ankylosing spondylitis or in good health (not recorded which).

The DNA for the CDR3 is TGCAGTGCTAGAGATGAAGCGGACTACAATGAGCAGTTCTTC. Protein: CSARDEADYNEQFF. The chain has TRBV20-1 and TRBJ2-1; D perhaps matches TRBD2 (5 bases). Trimming took off 0 bases at V and 3 bases at J, with 9 bases between the two ends. Per the germline V gene, CDR1 is DFQATT and CDR2 is SNEGSKA (reference sequence). The CDR3 extends over 14 amino acids.